What follows describes a single TCR beta chain. The antigen remains unidentified. The germline gives CDR1 WSHSY, CDR2 SAAADI. Trimming removed 6 bases at V and 2 bases at J, with 10 bases between. The CDR3 is 14 residues long. The sample comes from a study of shared clonotypes between healthy human individuals. The study, taken as a whole, reports: Donors were few, which limited the genetic and exposure-history diversity represented.

All of the donors resided in Nashville, Tennessee, and each was a Caucasian adult. Splitting of CD4+ cells produced CD45RA+ naive and CD45RA-negative memory subsets. Every subset had its genomic DNA shared out evenly among several immunoSEQ plates. Clones were sequenced by immunoSEQ multiplex PCR, and TCRdb holds only the in-frame ones, with some missing. In the table there are approximately 1,500,000 clones, roughly 96% of which are singletons. This chain joins TRBV10-2 and TRBJ2-2; no reliable D call. The source of this sequence is a man aged 25-45 years in good health. The sequenced material came from naive CD4+ T cells sorted from blood. Subset described: CD45RA+ positively selected. The chain's CDR3 is CASSGTANTGELFF. CDR3 sequence (DNA): TGCGCCAGCAGCGGTACAGCAAACACCGGGGAGCTGTTTTTT.